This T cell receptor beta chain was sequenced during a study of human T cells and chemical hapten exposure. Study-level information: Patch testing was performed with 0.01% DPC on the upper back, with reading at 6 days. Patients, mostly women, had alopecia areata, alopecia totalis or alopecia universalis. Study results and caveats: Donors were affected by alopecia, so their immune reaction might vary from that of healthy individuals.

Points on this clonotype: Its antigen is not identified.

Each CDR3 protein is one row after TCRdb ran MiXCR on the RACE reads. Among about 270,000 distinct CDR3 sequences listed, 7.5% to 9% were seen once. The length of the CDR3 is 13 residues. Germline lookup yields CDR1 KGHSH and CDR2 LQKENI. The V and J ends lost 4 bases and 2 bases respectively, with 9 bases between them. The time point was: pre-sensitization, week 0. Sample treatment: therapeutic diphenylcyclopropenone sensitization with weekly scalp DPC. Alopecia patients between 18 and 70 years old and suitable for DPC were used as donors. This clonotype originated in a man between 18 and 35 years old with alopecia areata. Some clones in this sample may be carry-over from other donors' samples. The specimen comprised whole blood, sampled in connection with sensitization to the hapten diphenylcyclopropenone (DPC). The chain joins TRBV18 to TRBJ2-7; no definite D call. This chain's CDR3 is CASSRSLTYEQYF. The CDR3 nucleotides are TGTGCCAGCTCACGTTCATTGACCTACGAGCAGTACTTC. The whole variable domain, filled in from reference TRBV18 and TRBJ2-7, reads NAGVMQNPRHLVRRRGQEARLRCSPMKGHSHVYWYRQLPEEGLKFMVYLQKENIIDESGMPKERFSAEFPKEGPSILRIQQVVRGDSAAYFCASSRSLTYEQYFGPGTRLTVT.